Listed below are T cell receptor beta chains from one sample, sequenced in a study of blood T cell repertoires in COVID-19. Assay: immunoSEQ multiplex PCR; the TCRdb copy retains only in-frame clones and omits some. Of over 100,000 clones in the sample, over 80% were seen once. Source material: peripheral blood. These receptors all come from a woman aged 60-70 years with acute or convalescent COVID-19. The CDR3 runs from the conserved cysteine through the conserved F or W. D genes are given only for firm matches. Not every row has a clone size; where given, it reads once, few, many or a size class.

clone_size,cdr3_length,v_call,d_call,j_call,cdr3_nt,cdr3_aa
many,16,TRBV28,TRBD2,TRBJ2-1,TGTGCCAGCAGGGAGACCTCTGGCGGGGGGGCCAATGAGCAGTTCTTC,CASRETSGGGANEQFF
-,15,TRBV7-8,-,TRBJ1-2,TGTGCCAGCAGCTTAGGGCCCCTTCTGACAAGGGGCTACACCTTC,CASSLGPLLTRGYTF
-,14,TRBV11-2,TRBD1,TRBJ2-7,TGTGCCAGCAGCACGGACAGGGGTTCCTACGAGCAGTACTTC,CASSTDRGSYEQYF
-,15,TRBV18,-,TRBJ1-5,TGTGCCAGCTCACCAGTGGCGGGATCGGGGCAGCCCCAGCATTTT,CASSPVAGSGQPQHF
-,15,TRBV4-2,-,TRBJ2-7,TGTGCCAGCAGCCAAGAGGATCACTTCGGAGGAGAGCAGTACTTC,CASSQEDHFGGEQYF
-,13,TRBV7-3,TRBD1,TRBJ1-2,TGTGCCAGCAGCTCAGACAGGGGAGGGGGCTACACCTTC,CASSSDRGGGYTF
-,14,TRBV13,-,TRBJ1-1,TGTGCCAGCAGAGAACAGGTCGGGTTCCCTGAAGCTTTCTTT,CASREQVGFPEAFF
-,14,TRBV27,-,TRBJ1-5,TGTGCCAGCAGTCAACAGGGACCTAATCAGCCCCAGCATTTT,CASSQQGPNQPQHF
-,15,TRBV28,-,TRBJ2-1,TGTGCCAGCAGTAGTGCGGGAACGGGCCCGAATGAGCAGTTCTTC,CASSSAGTGPNEQFF
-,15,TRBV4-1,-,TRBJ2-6,TGCGCCAGCAGCCAGGACAGATCTGGGGCCAACGTCCTGACTTTC,CASSQDRSGANVLTF
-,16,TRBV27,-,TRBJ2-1,TGTGGCAGCCGCGGGCCTAGCGAAACCCGGGTAAATGAGCAGTTCTTC,CGSRGPSETRVNEQFF